This T cell receptor (beta chain) stems from a study of blood T cell repertoires in COVID-19. Some clones are missing from TCRdb's copy, which holds only in-frame ones; the method was immunoSEQ multiplex PCR. The table shows 350,000 to 400,000 clones, with roughly 86% occurring only once. This clone was recorded only once. In germline, CDR1 is SEHNR, CDR2 FQNEAQ (reference sequence). With V trimmed by 3 bases and J by 2 bases, 4 bases remained unmatched. CDR3 length: 16 residues. Each participant's cohort was designated according to participant-reported clinical history. The material sequenced was PBMCs or T cells enriched from blood (not recorded which). This TCR derives from a woman younger than 45 who had recovered from COVID-19. The chain carries TRBV7-9 and TRBJ1-5; TRBD1 aligns across 10 bases. The CDR3 spells CASSFSGTGGNQPQHF. The DNA for the CDR3 is TGTGCCAGCAGCTTTTCCGGGACAGGGGGCAATCAGCCCCAGCATTTT. The complete variable domain, with remaining parts taken from reference TRBV7-9 and TRBJ1-5, reads DTGVSQNPRHKITKRGQNVTFRCDPISEHNRLYWYRQTLGQGPEFLTYFQNEAQLEKSRLLSDRFSAERPKGSFSTLEIQRTEQGDSAMYLCASSFSGTGGNQPQHFGDGTRLSIL.